The next 20 T cell receptor beta chains were all read from a single sample in a study of CD8 T cells in ankylosing spondylitis. Study-level points and caveats: Several highly homologous variants made up a TCR beta motif, and this motif appeared characteristic of ankylosing spondylitis blood.

MiXCR was run by TCRdb on the 5' RACE reads, yielding one entry per CDR3 protein. The sample shows fewer than 450,000 distinct CDR3 sequences, roughly 18% of them seen only once. Their target antigens are unknown. Sequenced input: blood, either unsorted or a sorted T cell fraction (not recorded which). The receptor source for this set is a male donor with ankylosing spondylitis.

This clonotype has only a few counts. The rearrangement uses TRBV9 and TRBJ2-3; D might be TRBD2 (5 bases). Trimming shortened V by 0 bases and J by 1 base, and 12 bases separated the two germline ends. CDR3 size: 16 residues. Germline-derived CDR1 and CDR2 are SGDLS and YYNGEE. The CDR3 coding sequence is TGTGCCAGCAGCGTAGCGAGCGGACCGGGCACAGATACGCAGTATTTT. It codes for CASSVASGPGTDTQYF.

This clonotype has just a few counts. The gene calls are TRBV5-6 and TRBJ1-4, with D unclear. Germline lookup yields CDR1 SGHDT and CDR2 YYEEEE. This CDR3 has 17 residues. V lost 1 base to trimming and J lost 0 bases, with 13 bases between them. The CDR3 coding sequence is TGTGCCAGCAGCTTGTTGGTCCGCGGCGCAACTAATGAAAAACTGTTTTTT. Its protein product is CASSLLVRGATNEKLFF.

The chain combines TRBV5-1 with TRBJ2-1; 10 bases agree with TRBD1. The CDR3 loop spans 15 amino acids. The ends lost 4 bases at V and 8 bases at J; junction bases unmatched: 9. The germline V gene has CDR1 SGHRS and CDR2 YFSETQ. As DNA, the CDR3 is TGCGCCAGCAGCAGGGGACAGGGGTTCTTAGATGAGCAGTTCTTC. Protein: CASSRGQGFLDEQFF. Variable domain in full (rest from reference TRBV5-1 and TRBJ2-1): KAGVTQTPRYLIKTRGQQVTLSCSPISGHRSVSWYQQTPGQGLQFLFEYFSETQRNKGNFPGRFSGRQFSNSRSEMNVSTLELGDSALYLCASSRGQGFLDEQFFGPGTRLTVL.

The table lists this clonotype with a count of one. V and J are TRBV7-2 and TRBJ2-7; 9 bases align to TRBD2. This CDR3 spans 15 amino acids. The ends lost 3 bases at V and 7 bases at J; junction bases unmatched: 10. Per the germline V gene, CDR1 is SGHTA and CDR2 is FQGNSA. CDR3 sequence reads: CASSLGSGSLGEQYF. The CDR3, as DNA: TGTGCCAGCAGCTTGGGTAGCGGGAGTCTGGGGGAGCAGTACTTC.

The V call is TRBV27, the J call TRBJ1-1; D remains unclear. Between the trimmed V and J ends, which lost 5 bases and 0 bases, there was a span of 13 bases. The CDR3 spans 15 residues. Germline V lookup: CDR1 MNHEY, CDR2 SMNVEV (reference sequence). The CDR3 reads CASSKRQIMNTEAFF. The CDR3 bases are TGTGCCAGCAGTAAACGTCAGATAATGAACACTGAAGCTTTCTTT.

This clonotype has a handful of counts. V and J are TRBV5-1 and TRBJ2-7; 7 nucleotides match TRBD1. CDR1 is SGHRS and CDR2 is YFSETQ in the germline V gene. CDR3 length equals 13 residues. V lost 5 bases to trimming and J lost 6 bases; unmatched junction nucleotides: 8. Here the CDR3 reads CASRGEGAGEQYF. In DNA form, the CDR3 reads TGCGCCAGCAGGGGAGAGGGGGCCGGCGAGCAGTACTTC.

The genes are TRBV6-6 and TRBJ1-5; D possibly corresponds to TRBD1 (5 bases). Trimming shortened V by 8 bases and J by 5 bases, and 10 bases separated the two germline ends. CDR3 length: 12 amino acids. Germline CDR1 and CDR2: MNHNY and SVGAGI (reference sequence). In nucleotides, the CDR3 is TGTGCCAGCGCCGGGGGTGATCAGCCCCAGCATTTT. Translation: CASAGGDQPQHF.

This clonotype was counted ten times or more. J is TRBJ2-5 and V is TRBV9, with D perhaps TRBD2 (6 bases). The CDR3 is made up of 11 amino acids. Germline values: CDR1 SGDLS, CDR2 YYNGEE. V shed 5 bases and J shed 5 bases, with 7 bases lying between them. The CDR3 loop is CASSAGETQYF. CDR3 sequence (DNA): TGTGCCAGCAGTGCGGGGGAGACCCAGTACTTC.

This clonotype has more than one count but fewer than ten. This chain connects TRBV5-1 to TRBJ2-3; TRBD1 might be the D (6 bases). Germline values: CDR1 SGHRS, CDR2 YFSETQ. Between the trimmed V and J ends, which lost 1 base and 0 bases, there was a span of 15 bases. The CDR3 covers 17 residues. The CDR3 DNA follows: TGCGCCAGCAGCTTGAGCCGGACAGTCCCTAGCACAGATACGCAGTATTTT. It codes for CASSLSRTVPSTDTQYF. The whole variable domain, remainder taken from reference TRBV5-1 and TRBJ2-3, is KAGVTQTPRYLIKTRGQQVTLSCSPISGHRSVSWYQQTPGQGLQFLFEYFSETQRNKGNFPGRFSGRQFSNSRSEMNVSTLELGDSALYLCASSLSRTVPSTDTQYFGPGTRLTVL.

This clonotype was counted at least ten times. The chain recombines TRBV12-3 or TRBV12-4 with TRBJ1-5, with D perhaps TRBD1 (5 bases). This CDR3 is built from 14 residues. The V and J ends lost 7 bases and 1 base respectively, with 11 bases between them. CDR3 sequence (DNA): TGTGCCAGCACCAGACAGATCAGCAATCAGCCCCAGCATTTT. Residues: CASTRQISNQPQHF.

V gene TRBV20-1 combines with J gene TRBJ1-2; D unresolved. Germline CDR1 reads DFQATT; CDR2 reads SNEGSKA (reference sequence). Trimming pared 4 bases from V and 6 bases from J, leaving 12 bases between. The CDR3 loop spans 12 amino acids. CDR3 nucleotide sequence: TGCAGTGCTATCCGGGGTGGGGATGGCTACACCTTC. Its protein is CSAIRGGDGYTF.

This clonotype was found a few times. The V call is TRBV7-6, the J call TRBJ1-3; D gene unclear. The V end was cut by 1 base, the J end by 0 bases, with 16 bases between. Germline CDR1 is SGHVS and CDR2 is FNYEAQ. This CDR3 is 18 amino acids long. The CDR3 is CASSLVDPATSSGNTIYF. The CDR3 region has the DNA TGTGCCAGCAGCTTAGTGGACCCAGCAACCTCCTCTGGAAACACCATATATTTT.

For the CDR3, the DNA is TGCAGTGCTTCACGGACCCGTAGCACCGGGGAGCTGTTTTTT. This sequence encodes CSASRTRSTGELFF. The V call is TRBV20-1, the J call TRBJ2-2; no definite D call. Germline V gene data show CDR1 as DFQATT and CDR2 as SNEGSKA (reference sequence). Trimming stripped 5 bases from V and 4 bases from J, with 14 bases between. The CDR3 loop spans 14 amino acids.

This clonotype occurred a few times. The V gene is TRBV12-3 or TRBV12-4, the J gene TRBJ1-1, with a weak D call TRBD1 (6 bases). Trimming cost V 4 bases and J 3 bases, with 12 bases left between them. CDR3 length: 14 amino acids. The DNA of the CDR3 is TGTGCCAGCAGTTCCGGAGGGGGGTACACTGAAGCTTTCTTT. Encoded protein: CASSSGGGYTEAFF.

This clonotype was detected a few times. An end of the junction does not agree with germline; a read error may underlie this. The V and J genes are TRBV28 and TRBJ2-1; D is perhaps TRBD2 (7 bases). The CDR3 covers 15 residues. Germline CDR1 MDHEN, CDR2 SYDVKM. CDR3 loop: CASILGGASYNEQFF. The DNA of the CDR3 is TGTGCCAGCATTTTAGGGGGGGCTTCCTACAATGAGCAGTTCTTC.

This clonotype was seen more than once but under ten times. The chain is built from TRBV15 and TRBJ2-3; D might be TRBD1 (6 bases). Germline V gene sequence: CDR1 LNHNV, CDR2 YYDKDF (reference sequence). The CDR3 runs to 16 residues. The V gene lost 0 bases and the J gene lost 2 bases, with 12 bases spanning the gap. CDR3 sequence: CATSRELQGPTDTQYF. The CDR3 nucleotides are TGTGCCACCAGCAGAGAATTACAGGGCCCCACAGATACGCAGTATTTT.

V usage is TRBV5-1 and J usage is TRBJ2-1; D gene unclear. This CDR3 comprises 13 residues. Germline-derived CDR1 and CDR2 are SGHRS and YFSETQ. V was pared by 3 bases and J by 4 bases, with 8 bases between. CDR3 amino acids: CASSSDQYNEQFF. CDR3 sequence (DNA): TGCGCCAGCAGCTCAGACCAATACAATGAGCAGTTCTTC.

This clonotype was detected a few times. The chain joins TRBV19 to TRBJ2-7, with a possible D match to TRBD1 (6 bases). V lost 5 bases and J 3 bases, leaving 26 bases between the germline ends. The germline gives CDR1 LNHDA, CDR2 SQIVND (reference sequence). CDR3 length: 18 residues. CDR3 DNA: TGTGCCAGTAGTGTATCGGTCGGGGCCACAGGGAATTTCTACGAGCAGTACTTC. This codes for CASSVSVGATGNFYEQYF.

The V gene is TRBV30, the J gene TRBJ1-1; TRBD1 aligns across 9 bases. The CDR3 is 14 residues long. Germline assignment: CDR1 GTSNPN and CDR2 SVGIG (reference sequence). The ends lost 3 bases at V and 1 base at J; junction bases unmatched: 3. CDR3 amino acids: CAWSVDRGNTEAFF. The CDR3, as DNA: TGTGCCTGGAGCGTGGACAGGGGGAACACTGAAGCTTTCTTT.

This clonotype was detected many times. The chain links TRBV12-3 or TRBV12-4 to TRBJ2-1; D uncertain. This CDR3 has 12 amino acids. V was trimmed by 3 bases and J by 7 bases, leaving 7 bases between them. CDR3 amino acids: CASSLFGNEQFF. As DNA, the CDR3 is TGTGCCAGCAGTTTGTTTGGGAATGAGCAGTTCTTC.